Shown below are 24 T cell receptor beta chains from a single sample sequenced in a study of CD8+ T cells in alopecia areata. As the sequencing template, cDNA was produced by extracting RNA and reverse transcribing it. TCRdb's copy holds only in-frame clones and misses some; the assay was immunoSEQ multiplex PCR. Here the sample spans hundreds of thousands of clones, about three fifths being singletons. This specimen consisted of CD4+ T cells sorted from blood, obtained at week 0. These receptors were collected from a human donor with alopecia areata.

In nucleotides, the CDR3 is TGTGCCAGCAGTGAAGACGGGACCCGCAGGGAGGCCACAGATACGCAGTATTTT. It codes for CASSEDGTRREATDTQYF. The J gene is TRBJ2-3, the V gene TRBV6-1; a weak D match, TRBD2 (6 bases). This CDR3 is built from 18 residues. V was trimmed by 1 base and J by 2 bases, leaving 19 bases between them. Germline V gene lookup returns CDR1 MNHNS and CDR2 SASEGT.

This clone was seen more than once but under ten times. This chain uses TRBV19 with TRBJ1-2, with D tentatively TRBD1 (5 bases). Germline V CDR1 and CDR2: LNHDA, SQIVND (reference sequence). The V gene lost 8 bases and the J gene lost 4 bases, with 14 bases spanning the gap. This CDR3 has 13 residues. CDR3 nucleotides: TGTGCCAGTCGGCCAGGGACCAGCTATGGCTACACCTTC. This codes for CASRPGTSYGYTF.

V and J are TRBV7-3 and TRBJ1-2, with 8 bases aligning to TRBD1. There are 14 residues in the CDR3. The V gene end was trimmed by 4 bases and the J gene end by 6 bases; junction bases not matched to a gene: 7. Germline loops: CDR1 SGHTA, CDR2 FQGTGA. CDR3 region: CASSSTGGKHGYTF. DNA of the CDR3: TGTGCCAGCAGCTCCACAGGGGGGAAACATGGCTACACCTTC.

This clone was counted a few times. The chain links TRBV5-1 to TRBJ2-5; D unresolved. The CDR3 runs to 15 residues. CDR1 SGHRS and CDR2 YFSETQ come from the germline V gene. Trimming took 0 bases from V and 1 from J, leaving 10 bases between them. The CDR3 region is CASSLAGHFQETQYF. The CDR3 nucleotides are TGCGCCAGCAGCTTGGCCGGCCATTTCCAAGAGACCCAGTACTTC.

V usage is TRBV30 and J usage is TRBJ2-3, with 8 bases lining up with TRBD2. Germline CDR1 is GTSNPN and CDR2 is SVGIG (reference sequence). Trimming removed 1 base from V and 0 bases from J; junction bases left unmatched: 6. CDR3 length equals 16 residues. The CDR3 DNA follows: TGTGCCTGGAGTGCGAGGGCTAGCGGGAGCACAGATACGCAGTATTTT. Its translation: CAWSARASGSTDTQYF. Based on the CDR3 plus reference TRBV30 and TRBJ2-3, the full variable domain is SQTIHQWPATLVQPVGSPLSLECTVEGTSNPNLYWYRQAAGRGLQLLFYSVGIGQISSEVPQNLSASRPQDRQFILSSKKLLLSDSGFYLCAWSARASGSTDTQYFGPGTRLTVL.

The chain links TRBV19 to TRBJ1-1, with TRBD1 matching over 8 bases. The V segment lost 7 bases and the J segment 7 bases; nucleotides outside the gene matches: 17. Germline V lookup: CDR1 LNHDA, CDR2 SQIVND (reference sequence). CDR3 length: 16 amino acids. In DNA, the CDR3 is TGTGCCAGTATTACCCCTCAGGGGGCCGAAAGATTTGAAGCTTTCTTT. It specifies CASITPQGAERFEAFF.

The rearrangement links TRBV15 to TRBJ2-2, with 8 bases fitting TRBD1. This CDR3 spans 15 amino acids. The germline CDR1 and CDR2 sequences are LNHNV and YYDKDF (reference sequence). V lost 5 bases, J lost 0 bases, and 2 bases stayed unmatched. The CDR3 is CATSPGGANTGELFF. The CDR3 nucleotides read TGTGCCACCAGCCCAGGGGGCGCGAACACCGGGGAGCTGTTTTTT.

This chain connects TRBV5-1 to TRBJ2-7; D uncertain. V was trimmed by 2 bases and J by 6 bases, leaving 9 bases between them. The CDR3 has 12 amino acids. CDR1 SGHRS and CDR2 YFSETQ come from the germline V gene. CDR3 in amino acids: CASSFPGGEQYF. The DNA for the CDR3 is TGCGCCAGCAGCTTCCCAGGCGGCGAGCAGTACTTC.

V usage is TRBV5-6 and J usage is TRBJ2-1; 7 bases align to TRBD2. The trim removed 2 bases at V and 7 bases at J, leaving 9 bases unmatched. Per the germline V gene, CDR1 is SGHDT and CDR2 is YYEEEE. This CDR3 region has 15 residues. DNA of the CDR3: TGTGCCAGCAGCTTCAGCGGGAAGATGGGGAATGAGCAGTTCTTC. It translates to CASSFSGKMGNEQFF. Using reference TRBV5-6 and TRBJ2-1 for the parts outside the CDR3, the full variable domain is DAGVTQSPTHLIKTRGQQVTLRCSPKSGHDTVSWYQQALGQGPQFIFQYYEEEERQRGNFPDRFSGHQFPNYSSELNVNALLLGDSALYLCASSFSGKMGNEQFFGPGTRLTVL.

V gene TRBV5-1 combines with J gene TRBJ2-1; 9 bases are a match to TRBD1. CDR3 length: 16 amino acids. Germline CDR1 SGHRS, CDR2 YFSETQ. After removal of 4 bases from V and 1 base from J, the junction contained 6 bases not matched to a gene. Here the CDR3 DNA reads TGCGCCAGCAGCACTGGAGGGACAGGGTCCTACAATGAGCAGTTCTTC. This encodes CASSTGGTGSYNEQFF.

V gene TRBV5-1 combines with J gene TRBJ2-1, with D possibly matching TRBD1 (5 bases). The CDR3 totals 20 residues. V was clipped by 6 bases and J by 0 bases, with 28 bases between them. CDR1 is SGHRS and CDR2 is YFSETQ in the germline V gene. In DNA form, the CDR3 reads TGCGCCAGCACCCCCGATTTCCGGACAACCACTCGATTCTCCTACAATGAGCAGTTCTTC. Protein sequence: CASTPDFRTTTRFSYNEQFF.

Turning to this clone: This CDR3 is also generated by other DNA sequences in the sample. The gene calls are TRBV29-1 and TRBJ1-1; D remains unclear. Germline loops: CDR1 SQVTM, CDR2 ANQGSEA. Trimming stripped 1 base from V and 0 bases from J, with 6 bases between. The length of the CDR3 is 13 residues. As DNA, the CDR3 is TGCAGCGTTGAAGGACGGATGAACACTGAAGCTTTCTTT. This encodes CSVEGRMNTEAFF.

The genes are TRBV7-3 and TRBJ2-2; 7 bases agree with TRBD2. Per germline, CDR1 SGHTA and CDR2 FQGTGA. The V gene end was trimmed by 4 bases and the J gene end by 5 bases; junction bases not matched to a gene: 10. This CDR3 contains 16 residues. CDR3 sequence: CASSSQGLVGTGELFF. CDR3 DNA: TGTGCCAGCAGCTCACAAGGACTAGTAGGAACCGGGGAGCTGTTTTTT.

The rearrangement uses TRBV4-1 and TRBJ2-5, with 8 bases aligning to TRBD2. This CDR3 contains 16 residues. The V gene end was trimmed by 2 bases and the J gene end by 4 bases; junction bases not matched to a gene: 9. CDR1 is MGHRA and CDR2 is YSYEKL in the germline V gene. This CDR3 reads CASSQQAGAQGETQYF. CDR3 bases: TGCGCCAGCAGCCAACAAGCGGGAGCGCAGGGAGAGACCCAGTACTTC.

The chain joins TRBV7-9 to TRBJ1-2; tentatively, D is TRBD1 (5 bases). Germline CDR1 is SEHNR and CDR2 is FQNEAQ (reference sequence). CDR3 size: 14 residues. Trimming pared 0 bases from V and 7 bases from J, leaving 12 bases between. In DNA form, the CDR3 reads TGTGCCAGCAGCTTAGCGGTTTGGGACCGTGGCTACACCTTC. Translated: CASSLAVWDRGYTF.

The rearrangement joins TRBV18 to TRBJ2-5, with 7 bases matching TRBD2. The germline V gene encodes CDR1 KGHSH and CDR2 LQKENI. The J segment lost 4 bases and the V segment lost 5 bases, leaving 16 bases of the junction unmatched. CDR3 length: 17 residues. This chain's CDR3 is CASSSQLGRERRETQYF. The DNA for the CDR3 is TGTGCCAGCTCATCTCAGCTCGGGCGGGAGAGGAGAGAGACCCAGTACTTC.

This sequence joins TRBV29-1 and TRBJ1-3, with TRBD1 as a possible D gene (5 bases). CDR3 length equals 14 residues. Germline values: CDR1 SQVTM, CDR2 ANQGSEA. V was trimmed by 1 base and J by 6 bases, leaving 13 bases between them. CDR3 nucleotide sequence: TGCAGCGTTGAAGCGCGGCAGGGAGAAAACACCATATATTTT. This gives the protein CSVEARQGENTIYF.

Written as DNA, the CDR3 is TGTGCCAGTCGAGCGGGAGTGTCCTACAATGAGCAGTTCTTC. Translation: CASRAGVSYNEQFF. V is TRBV19 and J is TRBJ2-1, with TRBD2 matching over 8 bases. Germline lookup yields CDR1 LNHDA and CDR2 SQIVND (reference sequence). After removal of 8 bases from V and 1 base from J, the junction contained 4 bases not matched to a gene. CDR3 length: 14 residues.

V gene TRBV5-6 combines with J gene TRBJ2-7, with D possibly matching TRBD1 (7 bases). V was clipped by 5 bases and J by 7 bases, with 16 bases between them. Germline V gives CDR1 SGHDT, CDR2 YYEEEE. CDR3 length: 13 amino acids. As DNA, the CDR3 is TGTGCCAGCAGTCCCCGACAGGGAGGTGAGCAGTACTTC. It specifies CASSPRQGGEQYF.

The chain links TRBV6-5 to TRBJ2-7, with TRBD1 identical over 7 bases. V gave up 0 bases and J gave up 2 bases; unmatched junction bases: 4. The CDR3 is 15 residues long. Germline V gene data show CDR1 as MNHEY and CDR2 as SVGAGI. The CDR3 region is CASSYSSGGTYEQYF. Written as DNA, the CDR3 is TGTGCCAGCAGTTACTCCTCAGGGGGAACCTACGAGCAGTACTTC.

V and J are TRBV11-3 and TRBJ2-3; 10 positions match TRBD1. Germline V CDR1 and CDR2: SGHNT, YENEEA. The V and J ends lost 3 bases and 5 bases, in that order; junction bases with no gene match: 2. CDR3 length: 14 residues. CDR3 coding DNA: TGTGCCAGCAGCTTGGGACAGGGGAAAGATACGCAGTATTTT. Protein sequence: CASSLGQGKDTQYF.

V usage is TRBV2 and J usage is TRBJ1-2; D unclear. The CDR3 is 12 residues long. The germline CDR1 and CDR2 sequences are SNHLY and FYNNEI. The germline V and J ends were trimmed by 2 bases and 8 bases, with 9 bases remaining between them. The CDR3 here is CASSETLSGYTF. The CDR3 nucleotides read TGTGCCAGCAGTGAAACTCTCAGCGGCTACACCTTC.

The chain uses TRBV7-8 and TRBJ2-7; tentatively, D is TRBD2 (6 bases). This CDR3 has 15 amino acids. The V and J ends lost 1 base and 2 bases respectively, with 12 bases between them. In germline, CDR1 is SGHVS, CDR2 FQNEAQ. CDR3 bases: TGTGCCAGCAGCTTAGAAGAGACTAGAACCTACGAGCAGTACTTC. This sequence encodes CASSLEETRTYEQYF.

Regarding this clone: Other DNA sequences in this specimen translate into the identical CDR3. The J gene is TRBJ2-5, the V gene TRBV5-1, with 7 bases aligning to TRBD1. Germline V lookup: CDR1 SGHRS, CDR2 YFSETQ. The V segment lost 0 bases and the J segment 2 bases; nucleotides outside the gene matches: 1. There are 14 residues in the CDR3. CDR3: CASSLGGQQETQYF. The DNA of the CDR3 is TGCGCCAGCAGCTTGGGGGGACAGCAAGAGACCCAGTACTTC.